This T cell receptor (beta chain) is from a study of blood T cell repertoires in COVID-19 (dated by TCRdb to 2020 to 2021). Regarding the study in general: Samples covering the acute and convalescent phases of COVID-19 were provided by collaborators in the United States, Italy and Spain. The prospective study material was composed of cDNA or gDNA derived from T cells, B-cell-depleted T cells, or PBMCs. Deeply sampled blood TCRbeta repertoires from subjects exposed to, actively infected with, or recovered from COVID-19 were included in the dataset. A freely available public database, intended as a resource for researchers studying the immune response to SARS-CoV-2, is where the repertoires were released. The samples were drawn from the first 160 participants of the ongoing ImmuneRACE study and from some 1,300 subjects provided by 6 global collaborators. Sample metadata almost always included a de-identified subject ID, COVID-19 status, age in years and sex. Where HLA class I and class II types were available, the types were taken from metadata supplied by the sample provider, not from assay-based typing.

Summary of the overall study and its limitations: The amount of clinical and demographic metadata varied by source and participant and was provided uncurated.

As to this clone: Its specific antigen is unknown. Base qualities are not at hand, and no much larger clone is one base apart. This CDR3 is also generated by other DNA sequences in the sample.

The collaborating institutions used their own protocols to collect whole blood in K2EDTA tubes. For TCRbeta analysis, collaborators shipped samples as frozen whole blood, isolated PBMCs, or DNA extracted from either of those sample types. From the cysteine through the phenylalanine, the CDR3 covers 13 amino acids. CDR3 DNA only is kept here, 39 bases in frame from base 1. The CDR1 and CDR2 encoded by the germline V gene (reference sequence) are GTSNPN and SVGIG. Trimming removed 2 bases from V and 2 bases from J, leaving 9 bases between the germline ends. TCRbeta CDR3 regions were amplified from genomic DNA by means of the immunoSEQ Assay, a bias-controlled multiplex PCR. Processing in the source paper ran as follows. Within the assay, amplification of reference gene primers was used to estimate how many nucleated cells each sample contained. To quantify the absolute abundance of each unique TCRbeta CDR3 rearrangement, sequence reads were collapsed and filtered. For each sample, productive Simpson clonality was calculated as the square root of Simpson's diversity index across productive rearrangements. TCRdb stores this immuneACCESS table with in-frame sequences only. Part of the clones is absent; in the studies checked, under half of the shortfall reflects unresolved V genes, and no reason is known for the rest. Clone size and the V and J calls come from that table; the DNA yielded D and trimming. Across this sample there are a few hundred thousand clones, with around 83% seen only once. Approximately 1.3% of the sample goes to the ten largest clones.

Specimen: peripheral blood. The sequence was obtained from a woman aged 45 to 65 with acute or convalescent COVID-19. Recombination joined TRBV30 with TRBJ1-2; tentative D gene TRBD1, with 6 bases matching. DNA sequence: TGTGCCTGGAGTAAGGACAGCAACTATGGCTACACCTTC. This codes for CAWSKDSNYGYTF.